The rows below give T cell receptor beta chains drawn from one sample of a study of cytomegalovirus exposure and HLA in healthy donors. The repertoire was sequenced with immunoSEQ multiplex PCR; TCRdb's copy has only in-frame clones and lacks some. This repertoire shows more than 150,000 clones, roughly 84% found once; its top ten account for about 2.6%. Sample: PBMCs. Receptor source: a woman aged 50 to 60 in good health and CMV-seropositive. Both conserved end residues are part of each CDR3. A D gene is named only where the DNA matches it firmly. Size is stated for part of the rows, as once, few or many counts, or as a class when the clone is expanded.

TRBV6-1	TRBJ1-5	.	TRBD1	CASSVIGQGGQPQHF	TGTGCCAGCAGTGTTATAGGACAGGGTGGTCAGCCCCAGCATTTT
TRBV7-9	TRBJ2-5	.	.	CSSSKREETQYF	TGTTCCAGCAGTAAGAGGGAAGAGACCCAGTACTTC
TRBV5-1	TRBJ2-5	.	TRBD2	CASAIGTSGAETQYF	TGCGCCAGCGCCATAGGGACTAGCGGGGCCGAGACCCAGTACTTC
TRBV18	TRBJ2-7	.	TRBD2	CASSPPGAGGHEQYF	TGTGCCAGCTCCCCCCCCGGAGCGGGGGGCCACGAGCAGTACTTC
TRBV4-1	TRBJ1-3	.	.	CASSRGSSGNTIYF	TGCGCCAGCAGCAGGGGGAGTTCCGGAAACACCATATATTTT
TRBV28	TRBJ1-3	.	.	CASSLDPKRPSGGNTIYF	TGTGCCAGCAGTTTAGACCCGAAAAGACCCTCGGGTGGAAACACCATATATTTT
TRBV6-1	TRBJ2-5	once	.	CASSPWAGLLETQYF	TGTGCCAGCAGTCCCTGGGCAGGTTTGTTGGAGACCCAGTACTTC
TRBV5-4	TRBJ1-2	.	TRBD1	CASSPGDRADGYTF	TGTGCCAGCAGCCCGGGGGACAGGGCTGACGGCTACACCTTC
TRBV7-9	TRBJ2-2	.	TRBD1	CASRPIDRVNTGELFF	TGTGCCAGCAGGCCGATCGACAGGGTGAACACCGGGGAGCTGTTTTTT
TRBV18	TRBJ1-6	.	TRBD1	CASSPSGQANSPLHF	TGTGCCAGCTCACCATCGGGACAGGCAAATTCACCCCTCCACTTT
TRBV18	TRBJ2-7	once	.	CASSPQVGGVGEQYF	TGTGCCAGCTCACCTCAGGTGGGCGGGGTAGGTGAGCAGTACTTC
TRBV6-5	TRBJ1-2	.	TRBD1	CASSRGQGAGYTF	TGTGCCAGCAGCCGGGGACAGGGGGCAGGCTACACCTTC
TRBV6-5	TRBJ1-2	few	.	CASSPDSDYGYTF	TGTGCCAGCAGCCCTGACAGCGACTATGGCTACACCTTC
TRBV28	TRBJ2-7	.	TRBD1	CASSRTGQTYEQYF	TGTGCCAGCAGTCGGACAGGGCAAACCTACGAGCAGTACTTC
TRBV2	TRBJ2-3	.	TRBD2	CASRTSGGADTQYF	TGTGCCAGCCGGACTAGCGGGGGGGCAGATACGCAGTATTTT
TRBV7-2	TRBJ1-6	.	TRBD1	CASSAPGTGYNSPLHF	TGTGCCAGCAGCGCCCCCGGGACAGGATATAATTCACCCCTCCACTTT
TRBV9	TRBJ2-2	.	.	CASGPRAGATGELFF	TGTGCCAGCGGCCCACGGGCGGGTGCCACCGGGGAGCTGTTTTTT
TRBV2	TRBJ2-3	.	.	CASSGVGPDTQYF	TGTGCCAGCAGTGGGGTGGGCCCAGATACGCAGTATTTT
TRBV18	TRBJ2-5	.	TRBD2	CASSPGTSGSQETQYF	TGTGCCAGCTCACCAGGGACTAGCGGGAGTCAAGAGACCCAGTACTTC
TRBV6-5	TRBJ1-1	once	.	CASRGDFEAFF	TGTGCCAGCAGGGGGGACTTTGAAGCTTTCTTT
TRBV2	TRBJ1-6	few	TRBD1	CASSEETGDSSPLHF	TGTGCCAGCAGTGAAGAGACAGGGGATTCTTCACCCCTCCACTTT
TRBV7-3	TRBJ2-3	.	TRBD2	CASSRARSGGTSTDTQYF	TGTGCCAGCAGCCGAGCCAGAAGCGGGGGGACTAGCACAGATACGCAGTATTTT
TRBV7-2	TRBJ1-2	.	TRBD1	CARSFLGDRLVYGYTF	TGTGCCAGAAGCTTTCTAGGGGACAGGCTCGTTTATGGCTACACCTTC
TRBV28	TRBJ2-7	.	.	CASSSLSSYEQYF	TGTGCCAGCAGTAGCCTTAGCTCCTACGAGCAGTACTTC
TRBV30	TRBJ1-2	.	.	CAWWWGVHYGYTF	TGTGCCTGGTGGTGGGGGGTGCACTATGGCTACACCTTC
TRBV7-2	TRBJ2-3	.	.	CASSLVGGSVTDTQYF	TGTGCCAGCAGCTTAGTGGGGGGAAGTGTGACAGATACGCAGTATTTT
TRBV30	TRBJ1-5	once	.	CAWSAGIQQPQHF	TGTGCCTGGAGCGCAGGGATCCAACAGCCCCAGCATTTT
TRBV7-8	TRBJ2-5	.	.	CASSLDREETQYF	TGTGCCAGCAGCTTAGACAGGGAAGAGACCCAGTACTTC
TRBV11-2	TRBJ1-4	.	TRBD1	CASSSPTGSFGKLFF	TGTGCCAGCAGCTCACCGACAGGGTCTTTCGGAAAACTGTTTTTT
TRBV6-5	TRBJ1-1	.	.	CASSYLGEGNTEAFF	TGTGCCAGCAGTTACCTAGGGGAAGGAAACACTGAAGCTTTCTTT
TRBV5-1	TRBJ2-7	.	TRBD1	CASSSSGTGGYEQYF	TGCGCCAGCAGCAGCTCCGGGACAGGGGGTTACGAGCAGTACTTC
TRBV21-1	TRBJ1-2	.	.	CAITRGGLWDYGYTF	TGTGCCATCACCCGCGGGGGTTTGTGGGACTATGGCTACACCTTC
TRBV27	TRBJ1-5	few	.	CASSLGLNQPQHF	TGTGCCAGCAGTTTAGGCCTCAATCAGCCCCAGCATTTT
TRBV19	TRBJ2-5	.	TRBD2	CASSTGTSFGETQYF	TGTGCCAGTAGCACCGGGACTAGTTTTGGAGAGACCCAGTACTTC
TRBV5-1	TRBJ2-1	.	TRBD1	CASSEQGDSYNEQFF	TGCGCCAGCAGCGAACAGGGGGACTCCTACAATGAGCAGTTCTTC
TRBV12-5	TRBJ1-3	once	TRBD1	CASAGQVSGSTIYF	TGTGCTAGTGCCGGACAGGTATCTGGAAGCACCATATATTTT
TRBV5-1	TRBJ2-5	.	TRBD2	CASSLALAGSQETQYF	TGCGCCAGCAGCTTGGCTCTAGCGGGCTCCCAAGAGACCCAGTACTTC
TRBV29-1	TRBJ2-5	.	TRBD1	CSAGETGIQETQYF	TGCAGCGCCGGGGAGACAGGGATCCAAGAGACCCAGTACTTC
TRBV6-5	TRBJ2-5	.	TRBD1	CASEDRLWETQYF	TGTGCCAGCGAGGACAGGCTATGGGAGACCCAGTACTTC
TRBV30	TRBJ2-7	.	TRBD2	CAWSVGGGEQYF	TGTGCCTGGAGTGTCGGGGGGGGCGAGCAGTACTTC
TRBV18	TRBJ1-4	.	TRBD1	CASSSGQGEKLFF	TGTGCCAGCTCGAGTGGACAGGGTGAAAAACTGTTTTTT
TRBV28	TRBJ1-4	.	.	CASFRGEKLFF	TGTGCCAGCTTCCGGGGTGAAAAACTGTTTTTT
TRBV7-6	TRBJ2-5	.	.	CASSLQTNRKQETQYF	TGTGCCAGCAGCCTTCAGACTAACCGAAAACAAGAGACCCAGTACTTC
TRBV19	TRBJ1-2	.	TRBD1	CASSSLTGEKYGYTF	TGTGCCAGTAGTTCGCTGACAGGGGAGAAGTATGGCTACACCTTC
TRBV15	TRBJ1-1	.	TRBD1	CATSRDPRQGATGDTEAFF	TGTGCCACCAGCAGAGATCCGAGACAGGGGGCAACGGGTGACACTGAAGCTTTCTTT
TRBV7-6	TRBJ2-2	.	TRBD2	CASSLVIAGATGELFF	TGTGCCAGCAGCTTAGTAATAGCGGGGGCCACCGGGGAGCTGTTTTTT
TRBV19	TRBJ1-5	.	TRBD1	CASSIEGGTASQPQHF	TGTGCCAGTAGTATAGAAGGCGGGACAGCGTCCCAGCCCCAGCATTTT
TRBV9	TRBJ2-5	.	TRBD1	CASSPQGQGAQYF	TGTGCCAGCAGCCCCCAGGGGCAGGGGGCTCAGTACTTC
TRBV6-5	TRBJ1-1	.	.	CASSSINTEAFF	TGTGCCAGCAGTTCTATTAACACTGAAGCTTTCTTT
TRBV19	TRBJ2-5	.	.	CASSNLARQETQYF	TGTGCCAGTAGTAATTTGGCACGCCAAGAGACCCAGTACTTC
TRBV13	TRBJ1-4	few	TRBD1	CASSLGATGANEKLFF	TGTGCCAGCAGCTTAGGCGCTACAGGGGCTAATGAAAAACTGTTTTTT
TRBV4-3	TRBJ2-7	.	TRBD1	CASSQWGTGSYEQYF	TGCGCCAGCAGCCAATGGGGGACAGGGTCATACGAGCAGTACTTC
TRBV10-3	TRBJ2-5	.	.	CAISERGADLETQYF	TGTGCCATCAGTGAGCGCGGGGCAGACTTGGAGACCCAGTACTTC
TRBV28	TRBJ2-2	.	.	CASSLFPPRGAVF	TGTGCCAGCAGTTTATTCCCACCTCGGGGAGCTGTTTTT
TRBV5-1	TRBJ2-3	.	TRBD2	CASRRTSGGPADTQYF	TGCGCCAGCAGAAGGACTAGCGGGGGGCCGGCAGATACGCAGTATTTT